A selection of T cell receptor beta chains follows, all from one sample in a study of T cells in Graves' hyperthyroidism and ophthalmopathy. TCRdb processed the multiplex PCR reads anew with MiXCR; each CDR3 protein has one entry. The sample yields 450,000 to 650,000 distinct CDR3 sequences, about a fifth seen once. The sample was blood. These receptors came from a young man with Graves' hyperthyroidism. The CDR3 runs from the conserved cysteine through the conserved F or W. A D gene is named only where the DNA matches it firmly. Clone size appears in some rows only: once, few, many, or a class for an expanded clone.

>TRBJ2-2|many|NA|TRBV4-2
CASSQDRTSRAGELFF
TGTGCCAGCAGCCAAGATCGAACTAGTAGGGCCGGGGAGCTGTTTTTT
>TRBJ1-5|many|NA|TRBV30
CAWSRDITNQPQHF
TGTGCCTGGAGTCGGGACATAACCAATCAGCCCCAGCATTTT
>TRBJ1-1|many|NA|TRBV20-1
CSAREVPWMNTEAFF
TGCAGTGCTAGGGAGGTGCCCTGGATGAACACTGAAGCTTTCTTT
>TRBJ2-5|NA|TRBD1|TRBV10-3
CAIRRDRGSETQYF
TGTGCCATCAGGAGGGACAGGGGAAGTGAGACCCAGTACTTC
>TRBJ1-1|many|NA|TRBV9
CASSPGAGWRRNTEAFF
TGTGCCAGCAGCCCTGGGGCAGGGTGGAGACGAAACACTGAAGCTTTCTTT
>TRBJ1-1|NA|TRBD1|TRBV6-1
CASSGTGEGTEAFF
TGTGCCAGCTCCGGGACAGGGGAGGGCACTGAAGCTTTCTTT
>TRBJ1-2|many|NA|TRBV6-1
CASSELGTGYGYTF
TGTGCCAGCAGTGAGCTCGGGACGGGCTATGGCTACACCTTC
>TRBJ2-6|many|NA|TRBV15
CATSTGRISGANVLTF
TGTGCCACCAGCACGGGACGGATCTCTGGGGCCAACGTCCTGACTTTC
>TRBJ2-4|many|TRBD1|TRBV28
CASSLRGQGAPKNIQYF
TGTGCCAGCAGTTTAAGAGGACAGGGGGCCCCCAAAAACATTCAGTACTTC
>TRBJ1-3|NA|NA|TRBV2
CASSEATMETLSGNTIYF
TGTGCCAGCAGTGAAGCGACAATGGAGACACTCTCTGGAAACACCATATATTTT
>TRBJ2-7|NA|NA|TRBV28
CASSPRRKWREQYF
TGTGCCAGCAGTCCCAGAAGGAAGTGGAGGGAGCAGTACTTC
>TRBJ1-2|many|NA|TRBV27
CASSLSQKHGYTF
TGTGCCAGCAGTTTATCGCAGAAACATGGCTACACCTTC
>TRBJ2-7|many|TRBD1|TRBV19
CASSIGGGPNYEQYF
TGTGCCAGTAGTATAGGAGGGGGCCCTAACTACGAGCAGTACTTC
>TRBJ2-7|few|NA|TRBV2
CASSLGLAQISEQYF
TGTGCCAGCAGTTTGGGGCTAGCCCAAATATCCGAGCAGTACTTC
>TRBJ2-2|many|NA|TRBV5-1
CASSGTYGGELFF
TGCGCCAGCAGCGGTACCTACGGCGGGGAGCTGTTTTTT
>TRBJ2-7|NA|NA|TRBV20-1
CSAERTPMGEQYF
TGCAGTGCTGAGAGGACCCCCATGGGCGAGCAGTACTTC
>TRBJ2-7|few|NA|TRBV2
CASSDRVTPYEQYF
TGTGCCAGCAGTGACAGGGTGACCCCCTACGAGCAGTACTTC
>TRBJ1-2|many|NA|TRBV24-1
CATSDTMTRNGYTF
TGTGCCACCAGTGACACCATGACTAGGAATGGCTACACCTTC
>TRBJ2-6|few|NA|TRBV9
CASGQVAGANVLTF
TGTGCCAGCGGGCAGGTAGCTGGGGCCAACGTCCTGACTTTC
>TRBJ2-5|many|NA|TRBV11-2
CASSRAWTKETQYF
TGTGCCAGCAGCCGGGCTTGGACTAAAGAGACCCAGTACTTC
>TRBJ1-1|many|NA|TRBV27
CASSFPDPYPNTEAFF
TGTGCCAGCAGTTTTCCGGACCCCTACCCGAACACTGAAGCTTTCTTT
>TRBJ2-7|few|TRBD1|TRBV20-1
CSATPAGTGYEQYF
TGCAGTGCTACCCCTGCCGGGACAGGGTACGAGCAGTACTTC
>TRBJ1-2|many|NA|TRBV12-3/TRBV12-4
CASSQDSSTASYGYTF
TGTGCCAGCAGCCAGGACAGTTCAACCGCCAGTTATGGCTACACCTTC
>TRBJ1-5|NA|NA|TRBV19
CASESKLLSNQPQHF
TGTGCCAGCGAGTCCAAGCTTTTAAGCAATCAGCCCCAGCATTTT
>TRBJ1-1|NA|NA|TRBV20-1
CSAIEVNKNTEAFF
TGCAGTGCTATAGAGGTGAACAAGAACACTGAAGCTTTCTTT
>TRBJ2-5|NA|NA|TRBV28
CASSKVRRGTQYF
TGTGCCAGCAGTAAAGTCCGCCGAGGGACCCAGTACTTC
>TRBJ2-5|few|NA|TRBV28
CASSHRDTQETQYF
TGTGCCAGCAGTCACCGGGACACCCAAGAGACCCAGTACTTC
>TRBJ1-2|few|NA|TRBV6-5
CASSYLRAYGYTF
TGTGCCAGCAGTTATCTCAGGGCCTATGGCTACACCTTC
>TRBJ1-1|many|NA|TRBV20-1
CSARDLDTQAFF
TGCAGTGCTAGAGATCTGGATACTCAGGCTTTCTTT
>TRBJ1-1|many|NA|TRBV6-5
CASNSRTDLNTEAFF
TGTGCCAGCAATTCCCGGACAGATTTGAACACTGAAGCTTTCTTT
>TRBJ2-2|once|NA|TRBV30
CAWALQGSGELFF
TGTGCCTGGGCCCTTCAGGGGTCCGGGGAGCTGTTTTTT
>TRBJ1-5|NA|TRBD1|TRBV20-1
CSADTGEDQPQHF
TGCAGTGCTGACACAGGGGAGGATCAGCCCCAGCATTTT
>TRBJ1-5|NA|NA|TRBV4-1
CASSPQGLSFPQHF
TGCGCCAGCAGCCCGCAGGGGTTGTCTTTCCCCCAGCATTTT
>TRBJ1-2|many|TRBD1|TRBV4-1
CASSHGTGPYGYTF
TGCGCCAGCAGCCACGGGACAGGGCCCTATGGCTACACCTTC
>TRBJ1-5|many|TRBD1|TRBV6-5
CASRTGQGANQPQHF
TGTGCCAGCAGGACGGGACAGGGGGCCAATCAGCCCCAGCATTTT
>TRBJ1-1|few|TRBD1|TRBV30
CAWSPGQADEAFF
TGTGCCTGGAGTCCGGGACAGGCAGATGAAGCTTTCTTT
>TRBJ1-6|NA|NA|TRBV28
CASSLLPGAAGSPLHF
TGTGCCAGCAGTTTACTCCCTGGAGCTGCGGGGTCACCCCTCCACTTT
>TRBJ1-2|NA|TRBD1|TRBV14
CASSRDRGLRGYTF
TGTGCCAGCAGCCGGGACAGGGGGCTTAGGGGCTACACCTTC